Each of the 2 T cell receptor beta chains below was sequenced from the same sample in a study of blood T cell repertoires in COVID-19. Assay used: immunoSEQ multiplex PCR; TCRdb lists only in-frame clones, some missing. The sample has around 170,000 clones; more than 90% are singletons. Material for sequencing was peripheral blood. These receptors all come from a man in his forties or fifties with acute or convalescent COVID-19.

The chain combines TRBV6-6 with TRBJ1-1; TRBD1 agrees at 8 bases. There are 16 residues in the CDR3. Germline loops: CDR1 MNHNY, CDR2 SVGAGI (reference sequence). J was trimmed by 4 bases and V by 0 bases; bases with no gene match: 7. This CDR3 is CASSYSPRGRGTEAFF. For the CDR3, the DNA is TGTGCCAGCAGTTACTCGCCCAGGGGGCGCGGCACTGAAGCTTTCTTT.

This rearrangement joins TRBV4-1 to TRBJ1-1, with 7 bases lining up with TRBD1. The CDR3 consists of 16 residues. The J segment lost 0 bases and the V segment lost 4 bases, leaving 8 bases of the junction unmatched. Germline V gene sequence: CDR1 MGHRA, CDR2 YSYEKL. In DNA form, the CDR3 reads TGCGCCAGCAGCCTCAAACCGGGACAGCTGAACACTGAAGCTTTCTTT. Protein product: CASSLKPGQLNTEAFF.